A selection of T cell receptor beta chains follows, all from one sample in a study of T-cell reconstitution after alpha-beta-depleted transplantation in children. TCRdb ran MiXCR on the PCR reads and lists one entry per CDR3 protein. In the table there are hundreds of thousands of distinct CDR3 sequences, roughly 18% of which are singletons. This sample comprised PBMCs from the stem cell graft donor, obtained from the stem cell graft. Receptors were obtained from a human donor who donated a stem cell graft to a child with acute lymphoblastic leukemia. CDR3s include the opening cysteine and the closing phenylalanine or tryptophan. The order of the fields is D gene, clone size, J gene, V gene, CDR3 protein, CDR3 DNA. The D gene is left open where the match is weak. For some rows the clone size is stated as once, few or many, or as a class when expanded; others skip it.

D: .
size: .
J: TRBJ1-5
V: TRBV29-1
CDR3: CSAHSGALRQPQHF
DNA: TGCAGCGCTCATTCGGGGGCCTTGAGGCAGCCCCAGCATTTT

D: .
size: .
J: TRBJ2-2
V: TRBV20-1
CDR3: CSAPLTRGELFF
DNA: TGCAGTGCCCCTCTGACTAGAGGGGAGCTGTTTTTT

D: .
size: many
J: TRBJ2-7
V: TRBV12-3/TRBV12-4
CDR3: CASSWGSYEQYF
DNA: TGCGCCAGCAGCTGGGGGTCCTACGAGCAGTACTTC

D: TRBD2
size: .
J: TRBJ2-3
V: TRBV6-4
CDR3: CASSEVAGRTDTQYF
DNA: TGTGCCAGCAGTGAAGTAGCGGGACGCACAGATACGCAGTATTTT

D: .
size: .
J: TRBJ1-4
V: TRBV27
CDR3: CASLGAGPNEKLFF
DNA: TGTGCCAGCCTGGGAGCCGGGCCGAATGAAAAACTGTTTTTT

D: .
size: few
J: TRBJ1-1
V: TRBV5-1
CDR3: CASSLGVGGEAFF
DNA: TGCGCCAGCAGCTTGGGAGTGGGGGGCGAAGCTTTCTTT

D: TRBD2
size: few
J: TRBJ2-1
V: TRBV15
CDR3: CATSRKKRGEQFF
DNA: TGTGCCACCAGCAGAAAAAAGCGGGGCGAGCAGTTCTTC

D: .
size: few
J: TRBJ2-7
V: TRBV12-3/TRBV12-4
CDR3: CASSLVTRYEQYF
DNA: TGTGCCAGCAGTTTAGTGACACGCTACGAGCAGTACTTC

D: .
size: few
J: TRBJ1-2
V: TRBV6-5
CDR3: CASRVLGGGYTF
DNA: TGTGCCAGCAGAGTTCTAGGGGGAGGCTACACCTTC

D: TRBD1
size: few
J: TRBJ1-6
V: TRBV6-1
CDR3: CASSATDRGHNSPLHF
DNA: TGTGCCAGCAGTGCCACGGACAGGGGGCACAATTCACCCCTCCACTTT

D: .
size: .
J: TRBJ1-1
V: TRBV5-1
CDR3: CASSLSAGETEAFF
DNA: TGCGCCAGCAGCTTGAGCGCAGGGGAAACTGAAGCTTTCTTT

D: .
size: few
J: TRBJ2-7
V: TRBV20-1
CDR3: CSASSRDSLYEQYF
DNA: TGCAGTGCTAGTTCGAGGGACTCCCTCTACGAGCAGTACTTC

D: TRBD1
size: .
J: TRBJ2-5
V: TRBV5-1
CDR3: CASSSDRRETQYF
DNA: TGCGCCAGCAGCTCGGACAGGAGGGAGACCCAGTACTTC

D: TRBD1
size: once
J: TRBJ2-1
V: TRBV5-1
CDR3: CASSPGQGPYNKQFF
DNA: TGCGCCAGCAGCCCCGGACAGGGCCCCTACAATAAGCAGTTCTTC

D: .
size: .
J: TRBJ2-3
V: TRBV5-4
CDR3: CASSGQENTQYF
DNA: TGTGCCAGCAGCGGTCAAGAAAATACGCAGTATTTT

D: TRBD2
size: .
J: TRBJ2-1
V: TRBV7-9
CDR3: CASSPSGIEQFF
DNA: TGTGCCAGCAGCCCTAGCGGGATTGAGCAGTTCTTC

D: TRBD1
size: .
J: TRBJ2-1
V: TRBV9
CDR3: CASSGGTGFSYNEQFF
DNA: TGTGCCAGCAGCGGAGGGACAGGATTCTCCTACAATGAGCAGTTCTTC

D: .
size: few
J: TRBJ1-6
V: TRBV5-1
CDR3: CASSLTLYKNSPLHF
DNA: TGCGCCAGCAGCTTGACCCTGTACAAAAATTCACCCCTCCACTTT

D: .
size: .
J: TRBJ2-5
V: TRBV9
CDR3: CASSVGPGSQETQYF
DNA: TGTGCCAGCAGCGTAGGCCCAGGATCCCAAGAGACCCAGTACTTC

D: .
size: .
J: TRBJ1-2
V: TRBV19
CDR3: CASSMEGFEGYTF
DNA: TGTGCCAGTAGTATGGAGGGCTTTGAAGGCTACACCTTC

D: .
size: few
J: TRBJ2-7
V: TRBV3-1
CDR3: CASSQGGQGTSGRLYEQYF
DNA: TGTGCCAGCAGCCAAGGAGGACAGGGTACTAGCGGCAGACTCTACGAGCAGTACTTC

D: TRBD2
size: .
J: TRBJ2-1
V: TRBV20-1
CDR3: CSALGLAGLLSYNEQFF
DNA: TGCAGTGCTCTGGGACTAGCGGGACTTCTCTCCTACAATGAGCAGTTCTTC

D: .
size: .
J: TRBJ2-7
V: TRBV11-2
CDR3: CASSLDFQLSSYEQYF
DNA: TGTGCCAGCAGCTTAGATTTTCAGCTAAGCTCCTACGAGCAGTACTTC

D: TRBD2
size: few
J: TRBJ2-2
V: TRBV11-2
CDR3: CASSPDLTSGRWLFF
DNA: TGTGCCAGCAGCCCGGATCTGACTAGCGGGAGGTGGCTGTTTTTT

D: .
size: .
J: TRBJ2-3
V: TRBV18
CDR3: CASSPRDRLAPSQYNADTQYF
DNA: TGTGCCAGCTCACCGAGGGACAGACTAGCTCCCTCACAGTACAACGCAGATACGCAGTATTTT

D: .
size: few
J: TRBJ2-2
V: TRBV29-1
CDR3: CSVLERDTGELFF
DNA: TGCAGCGTTCTTGAGCGCGACACCGGGGAGCTGTTTTTT

D: TRBD2
size: many
J: TRBJ2-5
V: TRBV4-1
CDR3: CASSQDGLAGETQYF
DNA: TGTGCCAGCAGCCAAGATGGGCTAGCGGGAGAGACCCAGTACTTC

D: TRBD2
size: .
J: TRBJ2-3
V: TRBV5-1
CDR3: CASAAGGDTQYF
DNA: TGCGCCAGCGCCGCGGGGGGAGATACGCAGTATTTT

D: .
size: few
J: TRBJ2-4
V: TRBV6-2/TRBV6-3
CDR3: CASSDSPKNIQYF
DNA: TGTGCCAGCAGCGACTCACCCAAAAACATTCAGTACTTC

D: TRBD1
size: once
J: TRBJ2-7
V: TRBV5-1
CDR3: CASSFSHRGRLSYEQYF
DNA: TGCGCCAGCAGCTTCTCCCACAGGGGGCGACTCTCCTACGAGCAGTACTTC

D: TRBD2
size: .
J: TRBJ2-7
V: TRBV6-5
CDR3: CASSYTSGSGVVDEQYF
DNA: TGTGCCAGCAGTTATACTAGCGGGAGTGGGGTGGTCGACGAGCAGTACTTC

D: .
size: .
J: TRBJ2-3
V: TRBV7-9
CDR3: CASSPPGVNTDTQYF
DNA: TGTGCCAGCAGCCCGCCGGGCGTGAACACAGATACGCAGTATTTT